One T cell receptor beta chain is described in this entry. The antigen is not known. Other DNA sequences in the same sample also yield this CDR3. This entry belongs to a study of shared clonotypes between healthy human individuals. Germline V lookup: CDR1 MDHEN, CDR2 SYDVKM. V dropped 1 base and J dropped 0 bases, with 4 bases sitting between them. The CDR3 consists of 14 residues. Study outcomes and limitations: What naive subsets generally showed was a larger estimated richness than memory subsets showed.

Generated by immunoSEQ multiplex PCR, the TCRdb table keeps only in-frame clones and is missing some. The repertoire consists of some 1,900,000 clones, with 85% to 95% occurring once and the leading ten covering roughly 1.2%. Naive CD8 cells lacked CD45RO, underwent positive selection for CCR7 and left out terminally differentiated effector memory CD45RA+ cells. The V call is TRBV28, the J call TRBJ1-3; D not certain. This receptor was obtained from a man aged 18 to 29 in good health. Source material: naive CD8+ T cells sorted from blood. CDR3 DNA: TGTGCCAGCAGTTTATTCGACTCTGGAAACACCATATATTTT. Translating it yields CASSLFDSGNTIYF.